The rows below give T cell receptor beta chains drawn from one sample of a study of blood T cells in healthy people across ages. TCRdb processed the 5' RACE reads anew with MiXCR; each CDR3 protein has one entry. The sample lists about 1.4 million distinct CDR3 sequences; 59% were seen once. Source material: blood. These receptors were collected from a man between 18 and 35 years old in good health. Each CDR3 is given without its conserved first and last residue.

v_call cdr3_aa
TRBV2 ASSARQNSETQY
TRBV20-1 SARDRGRAYEQY
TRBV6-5 ASRQTADGTQY
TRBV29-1 SVEGTSGGMPQGNEQF
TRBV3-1 ASSQKGTDQSRPYNEQF
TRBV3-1 ASSQHREGGELF
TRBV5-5 ASSLETVNGYT
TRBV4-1 ASSQELFRGYTEAF
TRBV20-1 SARGAGVGNEQF
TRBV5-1 ASSPVFGPYEQY
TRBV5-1 ASSVQGQTSTDTQY
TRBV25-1 ASSVQGEAF
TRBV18 ASSPYQDTEAF
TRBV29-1 SVEDRRGTGFRYEQY
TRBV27 ASSPTGTSGTDTQY
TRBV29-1 SAGGAEPLNEQF
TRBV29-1 SGNGVSTYNEQY
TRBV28 ASSLPALGNEQY
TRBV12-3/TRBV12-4 ASRGGDFQVTDTQY
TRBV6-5 ASSPHRGQGTEAF
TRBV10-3 AISESQGFEAF
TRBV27 ASSLTIGGGYT
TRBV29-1 SVETALMRSRADTQY
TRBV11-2 ASSSEGTVNYGYT
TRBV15 ATSRENGWTGELF
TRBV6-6 ASETGGSYEQY
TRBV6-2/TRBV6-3 APTPLRQETQY
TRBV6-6 ASSYGEGNCGYT
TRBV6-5 ASSYLHSYNEQF
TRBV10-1 ASSESDLAGGELF
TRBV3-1 ASSQGQGRHYGYT
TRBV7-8 ASSFTRTVAYNEQF
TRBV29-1 SVEETGYYSYT
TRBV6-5 ASNPYSNNQPQH
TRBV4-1 ASSQEPDSYNEQY
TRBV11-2 ASSSDRLGYEQY
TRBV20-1 SAIAGGVSYEQY
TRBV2 AKLQGAGELF
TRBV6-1 ASIILQGPWGYT